The present entry profiles one T cell receptor (beta chain) with its context. This clone was observed a handful of times. This receptor's antigen is unknown. No base quality information exists; no much larger clone differs at one position. This sample was included in a study of blood T cell repertoires in COVID-19 (dated by TCRdb to about 2020). For context, the study as a whole: Samples covering the acute and convalescent phases of COVID-19 were provided by collaborators in the United States, Italy and Spain. Subjects who had been exposed to COVID-19, were actively infected with it, or had recovered from it provided the deeply sampled blood TCRbeta repertoires that made up the dataset. The repertoires were made available in a free public database intended to serve as a resource for research on the immune response to SARS-CoV-2. The material from the prospective study consisted of cDNA or gDNA derived from T cells, B-cell-depleted T cells, or PBMCs. A de-identified subject ID, COVID-19 status, age in years and sex were almost always included in the sample metadata. Samples came from the ongoing ImmuneRACE study (first 160 participants) plus 1,254 subjects from 6 global collaborators. Where available, HLA class I and class II types were taken from metadata supplied by the sample provider and were not determined by assay-based typing. The paper as a whole reports these results and caveats: Clinical and demographic metadata were provided uncurated, with the amount varying by source and participant.

TCRbeta CDR3 regions were amplified from genomic DNA using the immunoSEQ Assay, a bias-controlled multiplex PCR. The original pipeline was this. The number of nucleated cells in each sample was estimated from the amplification of reference gene primers within the assay. To quantify the absolute abundance of each unique TCRbeta CDR3 rearrangement, sequence reads were collapsed and filtered. For each sample, productive Simpson clonality was calculated by taking the square root of Simpson's diversity index across productive rearrangements. TCRdb took over this immuneACCESS table, retaining in-frame rearrangements with V and J assigned. Such tables are incomplete; in checked studies, under half of the missing clones stem from an unresolved V gene, and the remainder is unexplained. V, J and clone size were drawn from that table, and D and trimming were deduced from the DNA. The sample table shows 20,000 or so clones, and about four fifths are seen once. The ten most abundant clones make up about 6% of the sample.

The CDR3, cysteine through phenylalanine, is 13 amino acids long. Only the CDR3 portion is preserved as DNA: 39 bases, with reading frame beginning at the first base. V is shortened by 1 base, J by 5 bases, and the region joining them spans 6 bases. The germline V gene yields KGHSH for CDR1 and LQKENI for CDR2. Collaborating institutions collected whole blood in K2EDTA tubes following their own protocols. For TCRbeta analysis, collaborator samples were shipped as frozen whole blood, as isolated PBMCs, or as DNA extracted from either sample type. In this chain, TRBV18 is recombined with TRBJ1-5; the D gene assignment is ambiguous. Sequencing input: peripheral blood. This sequence was found in a human donor in a cohort sampled during active COVID-19. The nucleotides read TGTGCCAGCTCACCACTCGGGGATCAGCCCCAGCATTTT. Translated, this gives CASSPLGDQPQHF.